This T cell receptor beta chain was identified during a study of blood T cell repertoires in COVID-19 (dated by TCRdb to the early 2020s). A note on the overall study: Collaborator samples came from the United States, Italy and Spain and covered acute and convalescent phases of COVID-19. The material from the prospective study consisted of cDNA or gDNA derived from T cells, B-cell-depleted T cells, or PBMCs. Deeply sampled blood TCRbeta repertoires from subjects exposed to, actively infected with, or recovered from COVID-19 were included in the dataset. The repertoires were released in a freely available public database meant as a resource for research on the immune response to SARS-CoV-2. The samples were drawn from the first 160 participants of the ongoing ImmuneRACE study and from 950 to 1,500 subjects provided by 6 global collaborators. Sample metadata almost always included a de-identified subject ID, COVID-19 status, age in years and sex. HLA class I and class II types, where available, came from metadata supplied by the sample provider rather than from assay-based typing. Study-level results and caveats: Clinical and demographic metadata were provided uncurated, with the amount varying by source and participant.

TCRbeta CDR3 regions were amplified from genomic DNA by means of the immunoSEQ Assay, a bias-controlled multiplex PCR. The study's own analysis went as follows. Within the assay, amplification of reference gene primers was used to estimate how many nucleated cells each sample contained. To quantify the absolute abundance of each unique TCRbeta CDR3 rearrangement, sequence reads were collapsed and filtered. Productive Simpson clonality was computed per sample as the square root of Simpson's diversity index over productive rearrangements. TCRdb carries this immuneACCESS record with in-frame sequences only. Its versions omit some clonotypes, under half of them owing to an unresolved V gene in the studies checked, with the rest unexplained. The V and J calls and clone size were taken over from that table, and D and trimming were inferred from the DNA. The sample has over 150,000 clones on record, around 84% of them singletons. The ten largest clones add up to approximately 7% of the sample.

From its cysteine to its phenylalanine, the CDR3 spans 16 amino acids. Just the 48-base CDR3 DNA is kept, in frame starting at base 1. Per the germline V gene (reference sequence), LGHDT is the CDR1 and YNNKEL is the CDR2. V is clipped by 1 base and J by 8 bases, and the sequence between their germline boundaries is 20 bases long. Points on this clone: Its binding antigen is unknown. The input lacks base qualities; no much larger clone sits a single base away.

Collaborating institutions collected whole blood in K2EDTA tubes following their own protocols. For TCRbeta analysis, collaborators shipped samples in one of three forms: frozen whole blood, isolated PBMCs, or DNA extracted from either of those sample types. The sequenced sample was peripheral blood. The receptor was derived from a man between 50 and 59 years old with active or convalescent COVID-19. The sequence joins TRBV3-1 (or the pseudogene TRBV3-2) to TRBJ1-2; no D gene is confidently identified. The DNA sequence is as follows: TGTGCCAGCAGCCAAGGTGCAGGAGCCCGGGGAAGCGGCTACACCTTC. Translation gives CASSQGAGARGSGYTF.